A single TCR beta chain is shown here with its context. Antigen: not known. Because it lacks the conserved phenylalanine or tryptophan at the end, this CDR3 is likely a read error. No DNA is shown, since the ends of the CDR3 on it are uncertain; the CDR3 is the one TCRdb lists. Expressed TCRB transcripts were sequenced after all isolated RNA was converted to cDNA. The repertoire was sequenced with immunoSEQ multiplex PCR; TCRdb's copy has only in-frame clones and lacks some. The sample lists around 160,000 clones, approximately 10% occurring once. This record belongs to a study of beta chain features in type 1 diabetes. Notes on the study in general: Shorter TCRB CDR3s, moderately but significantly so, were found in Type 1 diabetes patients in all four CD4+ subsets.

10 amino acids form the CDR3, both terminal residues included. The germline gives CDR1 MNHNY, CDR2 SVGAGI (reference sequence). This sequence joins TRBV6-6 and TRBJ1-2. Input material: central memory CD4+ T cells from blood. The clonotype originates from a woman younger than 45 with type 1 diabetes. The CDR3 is CASSYREQGN.